The 4 T cell receptor beta chains reported below all come from one sample, sequenced in a study of T cell responses to AZD1222 COVID-19 vaccine. Measured with immunoSEQ multiplex PCR; TCRdb has only the in-frame clones, and not every one. The sample includes about 15,000 clones, about four fifths seen only once; the top ten take more than 13%. The specimen comprised peripheral blood, sampled 28 days after the second AZD1222 dose. The receptors shown here come from an adult who received the AZD1222 COVID-19 vaccine.

The gene calls are TRBV15 and TRBJ2-5; 13 nucleotides line up with TRBD2. Trimming took 5 bases from V and 5 from J; bases not matched to a gene: 11. CDR1 is LNHNV, CDR2 YYDKDF, per germline (reference sequence). The CDR3 is 17 residues long. The CDR3 sequence: CATSPRLAGGPTETQYF. CDR3 nucleotides: TGTGCCACCAGCCCCCGACTAGCGGGGGGACCTACGGAGACCCAGTACTTC.

This CDR3 reads CASSSQTGEDGAFF. DNA of the CDR3: TGTGCCAGCAGTTCCCAGACAGGGGAAGATGGAGCTTTCTTT. V usage is TRBV28 and J usage is TRBJ1-1, with 8 bases lining up with TRBD1. The length of the CDR3 is 14 residues. Germline V gives CDR1 MDHEN, CDR2 SYDVKM. The V segment lost 4 bases and the J segment 10 bases; nucleotides outside the gene matches: 11. Based on the CDR3 plus reference TRBV28 and TRBJ1-1, the full variable domain is DVKVTQSSRYLVKRTGEKVFLECVQDMDHENMFWYRQDPGLGLRLIYFSYDVKMKEKGDIPEGYSVSREKKERFSLILESASTNQTSMYLCASSSQTGEDGAFFGQGTRLTVV.

V and J are TRBV11-1 and TRBJ2-7; D not resolved. Trimming pared 3 bases from V and 3 bases from J, leaving 12 bases between. The length of the CDR3 is 14 residues. The germline V gene encodes CDR1 SGHAT and CDR2 FQDESV (reference sequence). The CDR3 DNA is TGTGCCAGCAGCTTCGTGGGGTCAGGCTACGAGCAGTACTTC. This encodes CASSFVGSGYEQYF.

This clone occurred a few times. V gene TRBV10-3 combines with J gene TRBJ1-1; no clear D. The CDR3 consists of 12 residues. V dropped 2 bases and J dropped 1 base, with 2 bases sitting between them. Germline values: CDR1 ENHRY, CDR2 SYGVKD. This chain's CDR3 is CAISEGNTEAFF. The CDR3 DNA is TGTGCCATCAGTGAGGGGAACACTGAAGCTTTCTTT.